This TCR beta chain appears in the sequencing data of a study of T cell responses to AZD1222 COVID-19 vaccine. Trimming shortened V by 0 bases and J by 4 bases, and 11 bases separated the two germline ends. The CDR3 totals 15 residues. Looked up from germline, CDR1 is SGHNT and CDR2 is YYREEE (reference sequence). Only in-frame clones appear in the TCRdb table, and some are missing; sequencing was by immunoSEQ multiplex PCR. The table records about 150,000 clones, less than 90% of them present only once. This specimen was peripheral blood, taken on day 0 of AZD1222 vaccination. The TCR sequence derives from an adult in good health. This chain joins TRBV5-4 and TRBJ2-1; possibly TRBD1 or TRBD2 for D (5 bases each). CDR3 region: CASSLDRGPYNEQFF. CDR3 bases: TGTGCCAGCAGCTTGGACCGGGGCCCGTACAATGAGCAGTTCTTC.